This is a list of T cell receptor delta chains from one sample in a study of Vδ1+ human thymocytes. TCRdb re-called clones from the multiplex PCR reads using CATT. The repertoire has roughly 56,000 delta-chain clones, more than 13% of them found once; the top ten carry under 0.5%. Sequenced input: Vdelta1+ gamma-delta thymocytes from the thymus. These receptors all stem from a girl less than two years old who had congenital heart surgery. The CDR3 runs from the conserved cysteine through the conserved F or W. The order of the fields is J gene, V gene, clone size, CDR3 protein. Clone sizes are given selectively: once, few, many, or a class where the clone is expanded.

TRDJ1,TRDV1,NA,CALGELPSYTVGSEIGTDKLIF
TRDJ1,TRDV1,NA,CALGAPPLSTGAYADKLIF
TRDJ1,TRDV1,few,CALVLRGIPRRGYTDKLIF
TRDJ1,TRAV29/DV5,NA,CAARSRLLSPSPQLGDTPYTDKLIF
TRDJ1,TRDV1,few,CALGELPSSYTDKLIF
TRDJ1,TRDV1,NA,CALGEHFPPTTIFRTDKLIF
TRDJ1,TRDV1,NA,CALGERLGGARFSLIF
TRDJ1,TRDV1,few,CALGSTSWVTDKLIF
TRDJ1,TRDV1,NA,CALGPEGTGGYGDKLIF
TRDJ1,TRDV1,few,CALGESGRSYLGDTFRLTDKLIF
TRDJ1,TRDV1,NA,CALGPPSASPYHGGDTDKLIF
TRDJ1,TRDV1,few,CALGEHTPLGLPIPYTDKLIF
TRDJ1,TRDV1,few,CALGELGPSEAGTDKLIF
TRDJ1,TRDV1,few,CALGELKGVSPGGADKLIF
TRDJ1,TRDV1,few,CALGEPDLVPSYQTGGYADKLIF
TRDJ1,TRDV1,NA,CALGELRRPSYGLSTEGNTDKLIF
TRDJ1,TRDV1,NA,CALGELLDLLLLGDNKLIF
TRDJ1,TRDV1,NA,CALSTGLGDTGVRYTDKLIF
TRDJ1,TRDV1,few,CALGKPLGDYTDKLIF
TRDJ1,TRDV1,NA,CALGEPAFRVSGWGTHTDKLIF
TRDJ1,TRDV1,few,CALGELTPLNWGIVLDTDKLIF
TRDJ1,TRDV1,few,CALGVPYFLRPSTGGYQYDKLIF
TRDJ1,TRDV1,few,CALGDTTGYTDKLIF
TRDJ1,TRDV1,few,CALGAVTGWYPDKLIF
TRDJ2,TRDV2,few,CACDTVDCLGDLTAQLFF
TRDJ1,TRDV1,few,CALGRPRGDTSSLIF
TRDJ1,TRDV1,NA,CALGELSPWYWGIRGTDKLIF
TRDJ1,TRDV1,NA,CALGEPLRTDKLIF
TRDJ1,TRDV1,NA,CALGHVRLLGDTLGESTDKLIF
TRDJ1,TRDV1,few,CALGELWRGTGGYAVTDKLIF
TRDJ1,TRDV1,NA,CALGECPTLGDTLIF
TRDJ1,TRDV1,once,CALGDKPSPRGPYTDKLIF
TRDJ1,TRDV1,NA,CALGEGEFPGSYWGIRYTDKLIF
TRDJ1,TRDV1,NA,CALGDLFLPKSYDTRYTDKLIF
TRDJ1,TRDV1,NA,CALGELRSSPTDKLIF
TRDJ1,TRDV1,few,CALGEPSSTGAYTDKLIF
TRDJ1,TRAV29/DV5,NA,CAQLWLLYTDKLIF
TRDJ1,TRDV1,few,CALGELDESERGRVYTDKLIF
TRDJ1,TRDV1,few,CALGSAGNTDKLIF
TRDJ1,TRDV1,NA,CALGERAGTGGKLIF
TRDJ1,TRDV1,few,CALGELPPKVLGATDKLIF
TRDJ1,TRDV1,NA,CALGEPVLWAGGYRVDKPIF
TRDJ1,TRDV1,NA,CALGGGLPQPILYTDKLIF
TRDJ1,TRDV1,NA,CALGGWRWGIRTHTDKLIF
TRDJ1,TRDV2,few,CACRKLGDFKLEAIDKLIF
TRDJ1,TRDV1,few,CALGEPPLSYAGGTLIF
TRDJ1,TRDV1,few,CALGTLPGYTDKLIF
TRDJ1,TRDV2,few,CACLGTDKLIF
TRDJ1,TRDV1,NA,CALGGCGLLGDKTDKLIF
TRDJ1,TRDV1,NA,CALGEPHYPFRYTDKLIF
TRDJ1,TRDV1,NA,CALGELGGSGPLRGTDKLIF
TRDJ1,TRDV3,NA,CAGGPLYTDKLIF